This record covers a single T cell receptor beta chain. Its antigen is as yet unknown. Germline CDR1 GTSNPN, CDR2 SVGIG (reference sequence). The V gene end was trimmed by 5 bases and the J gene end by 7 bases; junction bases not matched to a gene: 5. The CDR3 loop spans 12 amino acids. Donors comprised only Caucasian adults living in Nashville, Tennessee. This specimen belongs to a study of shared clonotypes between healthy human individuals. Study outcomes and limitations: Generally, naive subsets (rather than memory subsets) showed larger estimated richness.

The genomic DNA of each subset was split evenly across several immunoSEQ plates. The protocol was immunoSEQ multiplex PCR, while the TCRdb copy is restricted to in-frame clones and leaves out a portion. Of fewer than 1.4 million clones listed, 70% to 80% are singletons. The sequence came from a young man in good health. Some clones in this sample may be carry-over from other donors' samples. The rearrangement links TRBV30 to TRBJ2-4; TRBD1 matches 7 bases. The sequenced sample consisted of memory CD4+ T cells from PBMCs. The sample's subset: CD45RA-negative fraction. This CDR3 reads CAWESTGNIQYF. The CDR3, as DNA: TGTGCCTGGGAGTCGACAGGGAACATTCAGTACTTC.